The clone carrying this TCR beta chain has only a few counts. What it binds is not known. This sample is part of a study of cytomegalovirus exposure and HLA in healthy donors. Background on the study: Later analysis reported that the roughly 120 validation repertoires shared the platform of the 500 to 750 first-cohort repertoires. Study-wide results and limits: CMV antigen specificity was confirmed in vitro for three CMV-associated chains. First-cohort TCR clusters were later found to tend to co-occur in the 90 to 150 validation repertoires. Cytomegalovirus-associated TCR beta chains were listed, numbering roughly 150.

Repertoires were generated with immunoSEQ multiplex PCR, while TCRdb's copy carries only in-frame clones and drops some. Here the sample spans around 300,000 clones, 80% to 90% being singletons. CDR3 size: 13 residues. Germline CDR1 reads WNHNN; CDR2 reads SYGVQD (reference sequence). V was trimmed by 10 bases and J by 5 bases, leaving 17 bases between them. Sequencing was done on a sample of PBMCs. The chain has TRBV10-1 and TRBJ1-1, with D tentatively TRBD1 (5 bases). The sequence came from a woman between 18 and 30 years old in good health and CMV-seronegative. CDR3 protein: CATRSREGTEAFF. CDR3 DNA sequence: TGCGCCACCCGGTCCAGGGAAGGGACTGAAGCTTTCTTT.